The 27 T cell receptor beta chains given below trace back to one sample, sequenced in a study of T-cell reconstitution after alpha-beta-depleted transplantation in children. The library targeted TCRbeta and was prepared with unique molecular identifiers. A single record per CDR3 protein comes from TCRdb applying MiXCR to the PCR reads. The sample has about 830,000 distinct CDR3 sequences, roughly 15% seen once. This specimen was PBMCs, mostly from graft donor cells, taken 360 days after TCRalphabeta/CD19-depleted stem cell transplant. The receptors derive from a male patient between 5 and 17 years old who had a stem cell transplant for acute lymphoblastic leukemia, so the T cells may come from the graft donor.

This clonotype was counted at least ten times. The chain uses TRBV5-1 and TRBJ2-3, with a weak D call TRBD2 (5 bases). The V and J ends lost 6 bases and 2 bases respectively, with 10 bases between them. CDR1 and CDR2 (germline): SGHRS, YFSETQ. The CDR3 is 13 amino acids. CDR3 DNA: TGCGCCAGCAAGAGGCTAGCCACAGATACGCAGTATTTT. Translating gives CASKRLATDTQYF.

This clonotype was seen only a few times. The V call is TRBV6-5, the J call TRBJ2-1; D possibly uses TRBD1 or TRBD2 (5 bases each). Germline V gene lookup returns CDR1 MNHEY and CDR2 SVGAGI. The V and J ends lost 4 bases and 7 bases respectively, with 11 bases between them. CDR3 size: 13 residues. DNA for the CDR3: TGTGCCAGCAGTTGGGGCAGGGAGAATGAGCAGTTCTTC. It encodes CASSWGRENEQFF.

This clonotype came up a few times. This chain joins TRBV25-1 and TRBJ2-1; weak D call: TRBD1 (6 bases). The CDR3 loop spans 15 amino acids. CDR1 and CDR2 (germline): MGHDK, SYGVNS. Trimming shortened V by 6 bases and J by 5 bases, and 17 bases separated the two germline ends. Here the CDR3 reads CASRDRTARNNEQFF. The CDR3 coding sequence is TGTGCCAGCAGAGACCGGACAGCGAGGAACAATGAGCAGTTCTTC.

The genes are TRBV12-3 or TRBV12-4 and TRBJ2-7; 9 nucleotides agree with TRBD2. Unmatched junction bases numbered 7, after V lost 3 bases and J lost 4 bases. CDR3 length: 15 residues. DNA of the CDR3: TGTGCCAGCAGTTTGGCAGGGACTAGCTTATACGAGCAGTACTTC. It yields the protein CASSLAGTSLYEQYF.

This clonotype was picked up a small number of times. The CDR3, as DNA: TGTGCCAGCAGTTTAGCCGACAGGCCTTATACCAATGAGCAGTTCTTC. Translated, it gives CASSLADRPYTNEQFF. V usage is TRBV12-3 or TRBV12-4 and J usage is TRBJ2-1, with D perhaps TRBD1 (6 bases). The ends were cut back, 0 bases at V and 6 bases at J, with 15 bases in the middle. The CDR3 covers 16 residues.

Only a few counts were recorded for this clonotype. The V gene is TRBV4-1, the J gene TRBJ2-4; the D gene is possibly TRBD1 (5 bases). V was pared by 0 bases and J by 0 bases, with 9 bases between. The CDR3 covers 16 residues. Germline V gene data show CDR1 as MGHRA and CDR2 as YSYEKL. This CDR3 is CASSQDQGLAKNIQYF. The DNA of the CDR3 is TGCGCCAGCAGCCAAGATCAGGGTTTAGCCAAAAACATTCAGTACTTC.

This rearrangement joins TRBV29-1 to TRBJ1-2, with 7 bases that match TRBD1. The germline V gene encodes CDR1 SQVTM and CDR2 ANQGSEA. V lost 8 bases to trimming and J lost 4 bases; unmatched junction nucleotides: 10. The CDR3 has 13 residues. CDR3 in amino acids: CSTRDSFLYGYTF. The CDR3 DNA follows: TGCAGCACCCGGGACAGTTTCCTCTATGGCTACACCTTC. The variable domain in full, completed from reference TRBV29-1 and TRBJ1-2, reads SAVISQKPSRDICQRGTSLTIQCQVDSQVTMMFWYRQQPGQSLTLIATANQGSEATYESGFVIDKFPISRPNLTFSTLTVSNMSPEDSSIYLCSTRDSFLYGYTFGSGTRLTVV.

As for this clonotype: At one of its ends the junction is not consistent with the germline gene, which may arise from a read error. The CDR3 DNA reads TGTGCCAGCAGCTTCATACTCCGGGCCGATTCCGGGCACTTC. It translates to CASSFILRADSGHF. The V call is TRBV7-2, the J call TRBJ2-5; no definite D call. The CDR3 sequence is 14 residues long. CDR1 and CDR2 (germline): SGHTA, FQGNSA. The full variable domain, its missing parts supplied by reference TRBV7-2 and TRBJ2-5, is GAGVSQSPSNKVTEKGKDVELRCDPISGHTALYWYRQSLGQGLEFLIYFQGNSAPDKSGLPSDRFSAERTGGSVSTLTIQRTQQEDSAVYLCASSFILRADSGHFGPGTRLLVL.

This chain joins TRBV27 and TRBJ2-5, with D perhaps matching TRBD1 or TRBD2 (5 bases each). Trimming removed 7 bases at V and 4 bases at J, with 16 bases between. The germline V gene encodes CDR1 MNHEY and CDR2 SMNVEV (reference sequence). This CDR3 comprises 14 residues. CDR3 in DNA: TGTGCCAGCAAGCGTGTCAGGGACGGAGAGACCCAGTACTTC. Protein sequence: CASKRVRDGETQYF.

This clonotype was seen a few times. CDR3 loop: CASSLRVGNYGYTF. CDR3 sequence (DNA): TGCGCCAGCAGCTTGCGGGTAGGGAACTATGGCTACACCTTC. The chain recombines TRBV5-1 with TRBJ1-2; D gene ambiguous. Germline lookup yields CDR1 SGHRS and CDR2 YFSETQ. This CDR3 comprises 14 residues. Trimming left V 1 base short and J 2 bases short, with 9 bases between.

This clonotype was detected ten times or more. The chain carries TRBV11-2 and TRBJ2-1; a possible D gene is TRBD1 (6 bases). The germline V gene has CDR1 SGHAT and CDR2 FQNNGV. The V and J ends lost 1 base and 1 base respectively, with 11 bases between them. CDR3 length equals 16 residues. The CDR3 nucleotides read TGTGCCAGCAGCTTAGGGCAGGGGAATTCCTACAATGAGCAGTTCTTC. This sequence encodes CASSLGQGNSYNEQFF.

Only a few counts were recorded for this clonotype. The rearrangement joins TRBV29-1 to TRBJ2-3; 10 nucleotides align to TRBD2. The CDR3 is 16 amino acids. Trimming at V came to 1 base and at J to 3 bases, leaving 7 bases not matched to a gene. Germline values: CDR1 SQVTM, CDR2 ANQGSEA. CDR3: CSVEGLAGDYTDTQYF. As DNA, the CDR3 is TGCAGCGTTGAAGGACTAGCGGGTGATTATACAGATACGCAGTATTTT.

This clonotype was picked up a small number of times. This chain joins TRBV10-3 and TRBJ2-2; D perhaps matches TRBD2 (6 bases). The CDR3 runs to 15 residues. The germline CDR1 and CDR2 sequences are ENHRY and SYGVKD. With 3 bases removed from V and 0 bases from J, the gap between germline ends came to 8 bases. The CDR3 protein is CAISDRGSNTGELFF. The CDR3 DNA follows: TGTGCCATCAGTGATCGGGGGTCGAACACCGGGGAGCTGTTTTTT.

The rearrangement links TRBV9 to TRBJ2-2; no definite D call. Trimming shortened V by 4 bases and J by 6 bases, and 19 bases separated the two germline ends. The germline V gene has CDR1 SGDLS and CDR2 YYNGEE. This CDR3 comprises 16 residues. CDR3 sequence reads: CASSTSPAGWPGELFF. Written as DNA, the CDR3 is TGTGCCAGCAGCACGAGCCCTGCAGGCTGGCCCGGGGAGCTGTTTTTT.

This clonotype was detected many times. This sequence joins TRBV29-1 and TRBJ2-1, with a weak D call TRBD1 (5 bases). V dropped 1 base and J dropped 8 bases, with 9 bases sitting between them. The CDR3 length is 12 residues. CDR1 is SQVTM and CDR2 is ANQGSEA in the germline V gene. The CDR3, as DNA: TGCAGCGTTGAAGGTGTAGGGGATGAGCAGTTCTTC. This translates into CSVEGVGDEQFF.

J is TRBJ2-1 and V is TRBV11-3, with 15 bases that match TRBD2. The V gene's germline CDR1 is SGHNT and CDR2 YENEEA. V gave up 1 base and J gave up 0 bases; unmatched junction bases: 16. The CDR3 is 23 residues long. The CDR3 loop is CASSLVGQLPGLAGGGSYNEQFF. The CDR3 region has the DNA TGTGCCAGCAGCTTAGTGGGGCAGCTTCCGGGACTAGCGGGAGGAGGCTCCTACAATGAGCAGTTCTTC.

Many counts were recorded for this clonotype. V is TRBV5-1 and J is TRBJ1-1, with a tentative D call TRBD1 (5 bases). CDR3 length: 13 residues. V was trimmed by 1 base and J by 5 bases, leaving 9 bases between them. Per the germline V gene, CDR1 is SGHRS and CDR2 is YFSETQ. The CDR3 reads CASSLLGGTEAFF. The CDR3 bases are TGCGCCAGCAGCTTGCTCGGGGGTACTGAAGCTTTCTTT.

This clonotype appeared a few times. The rearrangement joins TRBV20-1 to TRBJ2-1; no reliable D call. CDR3 length: 15 amino acids. V was cut by 6 bases and J by 7 bases, with 22 bases left in between. Germline V gene data show CDR1 as DFQATT and CDR2 as SNEGSKA (reference sequence). For the CDR3, the DNA is TGCAGTGCACTTGTGGGGTCGGCTGTGACGAATGAGCAGTTCTTC. Its protein product is CSALVGSAVTNEQFF.

The V call is TRBV11-1, the J call TRBJ2-1, with 7 positions matching TRBD1. Germline trimming cut 5 bases from V and 8 bases from J; bases unmatched to any gene: 12. The CDR3 is 15 residues long. The germline gives CDR1 SGHAT, CDR2 FQDESV (reference sequence). The CDR3 sequence is CASSHLGTDGDEQFF. In DNA form, the CDR3 reads TGTGCCAGCAGCCATTTAGGGACAGACGGGGATGAGCAGTTCTTC.

This clonotype was found a few times. This chain links TRBV10-2 with TRBJ2-3; 9 bases align to TRBD2. V was clipped by 10 bases and J by 2 bases; unmatched bases: 10. The CDR3 sequence is 15 residues long. From germline, CDR1 is WSHSY and CDR2 SAAADI. The DNA for the CDR3 is TGCGCCATCGCTCCGCGGGGGGGAGACACAGATACGCAGTATTTT. Translated, it gives CAIAPRGGDTDTQYF.

The chain has TRBV6-1 and TRBJ1-6; tentative D call: TRBD1 (5 bases). Germline assignment: CDR1 MNHNS and CDR2 SASEGT. V lost 6 bases and J 7 bases, leaving 7 bases between the germline ends. CDR3 length: 12 residues. CDR3 nucleotides: TGTGCCAGCAGGACAGCGAATTCACCCCTCCACTTT. Protein sequence: CASRTANSPLHF.

This clonotype was detected a few times. The chain combines TRBV11-2 with TRBJ2-7; D may match TRBD1 or TRBD2 (5 bases each). From germline, CDR1 is SGHAT and CDR2 FQNNGV. CDR3 length equals 12 residues. V was pared by 7 bases and J by 4 bases, with 11 bases between. CDR3 coding DNA: TGTGCCAGCAAGTCGGGGCCGTACGAGCAGTACTTC. Amino acid sequence: CASKSGPYEQYF.

The rearrangement joins TRBV4-1 to TRBJ2-3; 9 nucleotides line up with TRBD1. This CDR3 spans 15 amino acids. The V segment lost 5 bases and the J segment 1 base; nucleotides outside the gene matches: 4. Germline V gene sequence: CDR1 MGHRA, CDR2 YSYEKL. As DNA, the CDR3 is TGCGCCAGCAGCGAGGGACAGGGCGGCACAGATACGCAGTATTTT. It specifies CASSEGQGGTDTQYF.

The table lists this clonotype with a few counts. This chain connects TRBV28 to TRBJ1-5, with D unclear. Germline CDR1 reads MDHEN; CDR2 reads SYDVKM. V lost 1 base and J lost 0, with 7 bases in between. This CDR3 comprises 15 residues. The DNA of the CDR3 is TGTGCCAGCAGTTTATACGGGTATAGCAATCAGCCCCAGCATTTT. Translated: CASSLYGYSNQPQHF.

The chain is built from TRBV12-3 or TRBV12-4 and TRBJ1-2; D ambiguous. V was clipped by 5 bases and J by 7 bases, with 14 bases between them. This CDR3 comprises 13 residues. The CDR3 spells CASSTGVNRGYTF. The CDR3, as DNA: TGTGCCAGCAGTACCGGGGTGAATCGTGGCTACACCTTC.

This clonotype has a handful of counts. The chain carries TRBV5-1 and TRBJ2-2, with 8 positions matching TRBD2. The CDR3 covers 16 residues. CDR1 is SGHRS, CDR2 YFSETQ, per germline. V lost 3 bases and J lost 4; bases outside the gene matches: 8. CDR3 DNA: TGCGCCAGCAGCTATACGAGCGGGAGTTTCACCGGGGAGCTGTTTTTT. The encoded protein is CASSYTSGSFTGELFF.

As regards this clonotype: A much larger clone differs from this one at a single base, so this may be a read error. The genes are TRBV4-2 and TRBJ1-5, with D unclear. CDR3 size: 13 residues. Germline V gives CDR1 LGHNA, CDR2 YNFKEQ. With 5 bases removed from V and 1 base from J, the gap between germline ends came to 6 bases. This CDR3 reads CASSETSNQPQHF. The CDR3 nucleotides read TGTGCCAGCAGCGAGACAAGCAATCAGCCCCAGCATTTT.